These T cell receptor beta chains were read from a single sample in a study of cytomegalovirus exposure and HLA in healthy donors. Here immunoSEQ multiplex PCR was the method, and the copy in TCRdb shows in-frame clones only, minus some. The profile covers some 160,000 clones, with 88% appearing a single time and almost 3% taken by the ten largest. Specimen: PBMCs. These receptors originate from a man younger than 35 in good health and CMV-seronegative. CDR3s include the opening cysteine and the closing phenylalanine or tryptophan. D genes are given only for firm matches. Size tells how often a clone was seen (once, few, many) or the class of an expanded clone, and some rows leave it out.

>TRBJ2-1|TRBD2|TRBV15|NA
CATSRPLQLAGGDEQFF
TGTGCCACCAGCAGACCCCTTCAACTAGCGGGGGGCGATGAGCAGTTCTTC
>TRBJ1-1|NA|TRBV10-1|NA
CASSESQGTPEAFF
TGCGCCAGCAGTGAGTCTCAGGGTACCCCTGAAGCTTTCTTT
>TRBJ1-1|NA|TRBV7-9|NA
CASSSVRILNTEAFF
TGTGCCAGCAGCTCCGTGAGGATCTTGAACACTGAAGCTTTCTTT
>TRBJ1-1|TRBD1|TRBV2|NA
CASSQDRGRDPEAFF
TGTGCCAGCAGTCAAGACAGGGGGCGCGATCCTGAAGCTTTCTTT
>TRBJ1-1|TRBD1|TRBV5-1|once
CASSIGWSTGTGTETEAFF
TGCGCCAGCAGCATCGGTTGGTCTACCGGGACAGGGACTGAGACTGAAGCTTTCTTT
>TRBJ2-3|TRBD2|TRBV7-6|NA
CASSPLAGSTDTQYF
TGTGCCAGCAGCCCTCTAGCGGGATCCACAGATACGCAGTATTTT
>TRBJ2-7|NA|TRBV25-1|NA
CASSEWAGTGAYEQYF
TGTGCCAGCAGTGAATGGGCCGGGACTGGGGCCTACGAGCAGTACTTC
>TRBJ2-3|TRBD1|TRBV28|once
CASSLDRGPDTQYF
TGTGCCAGCAGTCTGGACAGGGGGCCAGATACGCAGTATTTT
>TRBJ1-1|TRBD1|TRBV6-1|NA
CASSRQGPWTEAFF
TGTGCCAGCAGCCGACAGGGTCCGTGGACTGAAGCTTTCTTT
>TRBJ2-2|TRBD2|TRBV10-3|NA
CAISVKLAGGPNTGELFF
TGTGCCATCAGCGTTAAACTAGCGGGGGGACCTAACACCGGGGAGCTGTTTTTT
>TRBJ1-4|TRBD1|TRBV29-1|NA
CSVLFGTGSEKLFF
TGCAGCGTCCTCTTTGGGACAGGCTCAGAAAAACTGTTTTTT
>TRBJ1-1|NA|TRBV6-5|NA
CASSYSDKLNTEAFF
TGTGCCAGCAGTTACTCGGACAAGTTGAACACTGAAGCTTTCTTT
>TRBJ1-5|NA|TRBV28|NA
CASGSLQTGPQHF
TGTGCCAGCGGCTCGCTTCAGACTGGGCCCCAGCATTTT
>TRBJ2-3|NA|TRBV7-2|NA
CASSVLRDTQYF
TGTGCCAGCAGCGTACTCCGAGATACGCAGTATTTT
>TRBJ1-1|NA|TRBV5-1|NA
CASSLDLIRTEAFF
TGCGCCAGCAGCTTGGACCTCATCAGGACTGAAGCTTTCTTT
>TRBJ2-1|TRBD2|TRBV7-9|NA
CASSKGPSGRLYNEQFF
TGTGCCAGCAGCAAAGGCCCTAGCGGGAGACTATACAATGAGCAGTTCTTC
>TRBJ2-3|NA|TRBV19|NA
CASSSTRPDTQYF
TGTGCCAGTAGTTCTACCCGTCCAGATACGCAGTATTTT
>TRBJ2-1|NA|TRBV27|NA
CASSLIAGAHIPYNEQFF
TGTGCCAGCAGTTTGATCGCGGGGGCGCATATACCCTACAATGAGCAGTTCTTC
>TRBJ2-1|NA|TRBV28|NA
CASSSGQVPEQFF
TGTGCCAGCAGTTCAGGGCAAGTACCTGAGCAGTTCTTC
>TRBJ1-2|NA|TRBV28|NA
CASKGAGYYGYTF
TGTGCCAGCAAGGGCGCGGGTTACTATGGCTACACCTTC
>TRBJ2-1|NA|TRBV27|few
CASSDATWSYNEQFF
TGTGCCAGCAGTGACGCGACTTGGTCCTACAATGAGCAGTTCTTC
>TRBJ2-7|TRBD2|TRBV27|NA
CASSSLLGGGTYEQYF
TGTGCCAGCAGTTCCCTTCTGGGCGGGGGGACCTACGAGCAGTACTTC
>TRBJ1-6|TRBD1|TRBV28|NA
CATHERQGASPLHF
TGTGCCACCCACGAGAGGCAGGGGGCTTCACCCCTCCACTTT
>TRBJ2-1|TRBD2|TRBV23-1|NA
CASSLSGGNEQFF
TGCGCCAGCAGTCTTAGCGGGGGGAATGAGCAGTTCTTC
>TRBJ1-2|NA|TRBV15|NA
CATSRERDFGYGYTF
TGTGCCACCAGCAGAGAACGGGACTTCGGCTATGGCTACACCTTC
>TRBJ2-2|NA|TRBV6-5|NA
CASSRQYSGELFF
TGTGCCAGCAGCCGACAGTACAGCGGGGAGCTGTTTTTT
>TRBJ1-2|NA|TRBV28|NA
CASSPNRAYGYTF
TGTGCCAGCAGTCCAAACAGGGCCTATGGCTACACCTTC
>TRBJ2-1|NA|TRBV2|NA
CASTGGLTNEQFF
TGTGCCAGCACGGGGGGCCTTACAAATGAGCAGTTCTTC
>TRBJ1-2|NA|TRBV7-9|NA
CASSLATVHYGYTF
TGTGCCAGCAGCTTAGCCACAGTTCACTATGGCTACACCTTC
>TRBJ2-7|NA|TRBV4-3|NA
CASSLSGSSSYEQYF
TGCGCCAGCAGCCTTAGCGGATCGTCCTCCTACGAGCAGTACTTC
>TRBJ2-5|NA|TRBV10-2|NA
CASRRGVQETQYF
TGCGCCAGCCGGCGCGGGGTACAAGAGACCCAGTACTTC
>TRBJ1-5|NA|TRBV2|NA
CASRTRYLTNQPQHF
TGTGCCAGCAGGACCAGGTATTTGACCAATCAGCCCCAGCATTTT
>TRBJ2-5|NA|TRBV19|NA
CASTEGGETQYF
TGTGCCAGTACCGAAGGGGGAGAGACCCAGTACTTC
>TRBJ1-4|TRBD1|TRBV6-5|NA
CASSYRGQPNEKLFF
TGTGCCAGCAGTTACAGGGGACAGCCTAATGAAAAACTGTTTTTT
>TRBJ2-7|NA|TRBV7-7|NA
CASSSTDRTEQYF
TGTGCTAGCAGTTCTACCGATCGGACAGAGCAGTACTTC
>TRBJ1-1|TRBD1|TRBV15|NA
CATIGQGNTEAFF
TGTGCCACCATCGGACAGGGGAACACTGAAGCTTTCTTT
>TRBJ2-3|NA|TRBV11-2|NA
CASSLVRGGITDTQYF
TGTGCCAGCAGCTTAGTACGGGGAGGCATCACAGATACGCAGTATTTT
>TRBJ1-2|NA|TRBV6-1|NA
CATSAPARGYTF
TGTGCCACCTCCGCACCCGCTCGGGGCTACACCTTC
>TRBJ1-6|NA|TRBV5-1|NA
CASSPGLGGPNNSPLHF
TGCGCCAGCAGCCCGGGACTCGGGGGGCCTAATAATTCACCCCTCCACTTT
>TRBJ2-2|TRBD1|TRBV7-9|once
CASSEGDRDTGELFF
TGTGCCAGCAGCGAAGGGGACAGGGACACCGGGGAGCTGTTTTTT
>TRBJ1-1|NA|TRBV5-4|NA
CASSLIVVSIDTEAFF
TGTGCCAGCAGCTTGATAGTCGTTAGTATAGACACTGAAGCTTTCTTT
>TRBJ1-2|NA|TRBV7-8|once
CASSFTGRGGYTF
TGTGCCAGCAGCTTCACAGGGAGAGGAGGCTACACCTTC
>TRBJ1-1|NA|TRBV5-1|NA
CASSLVVRDRMNTEAFF
TGCGCCAGCAGCTTGGTTGTCCGAGACAGGATGAACACTGAAGCTTTCTTT
>TRBJ1-2|NA|TRBV16|NA
CASSPGGKGSQNYGYTF
TGTGCCAGCAGCCCGGGAGGAAAGGGCAGTCAAAACTATGGCTACACCTTC
>TRBJ2-7|TRBD2|TRBV15|NA
CATSTPLAGAGEQYF
TGTGCCACCAGCACCCCTCTAGCGGGGGCGGGCGAGCAGTACTTC
>TRBJ2-7|NA|TRBV19|NA
CASSIGEQGTAIYEQYF
TGTGCCAGTAGTATAGGTGAGCAGGGGACCGCCATTTACGAGCAGTACTTC
>TRBJ1-1|TRBD1|TRBV27|NA
CASSFPGGTEAFF
TGTGCCAGCAGTTTTCCAGGGGGGACTGAAGCTTTCTTT
>TRBJ2-3|NA|TRBV28|few
CASSFHTGSTDTQYF
TGTGCCAGCAGTTTCCATACAGGGAGCACAGATACGCAGTATTTT
>TRBJ2-3|NA|TRBV2|once
CASSDFSEASTDTQYF
TGTGCCAGCAGTGATTTTTCCGAAGCTAGCACAGATACGCAGTATTTT
>TRBJ1-3|TRBD1|TRBV27|NA
CASSLRPPLTGSGNTIYF
TGTGCCAGCAGTTTAAGGCCCCCTCTGACAGGGTCTGGAAACACCATATATTTT
>TRBJ1-2|NA|TRBV4-1|NA
CASSQDGSYGYTF
TGCGCCAGCAGCCAAGATGGGAGCTATGGCTACACCTTC
>TRBJ1-2|NA|TRBV28|NA
CASSLSFTPQATYGYTF
TGTGCCAGCAGTTTAAGTTTTACCCCCCAGGCTACCTATGGCTACACCTTC